The 14 T cell receptor beta chains reported below all come from one sample, sequenced in a study of beta chain features in type 1 diabetes. The investigators reverse transcribed all of the isolated RNA, so they sequenced expressed TCRB transcripts. Using immunoSEQ multiplex PCR, the repertoire was profiled, and TCRdb retains in-frame clones only, with some absent. The repertoire holds about 240,000 clones, with 14% as singletons. Findings of the study overall: For Type 1 diabetes patients, all four CD4+ subsets carried TCRB CDR3s that were moderately but significantly shorter.

These receptors have no identified antigens. Specimen: naive CD4+ T cells from blood. All receptors derive from a man younger than 40 with type 1 diabetes.

The chain links TRBV19 to TRBJ2-1; 7 bases are a match to TRBD1. CDR1 is LNHDA and CDR2 is SQIVND in the germline V gene (reference sequence). There are 15 residues in the CDR3. With 4 bases clipped from V and 4 bases from J, the junction kept 7 bases outside the gene matches. CDR3 sequence reads: CASSNSPGQYNEQFF. DNA for the CDR3: TGTGCCAGTAGTAACAGCCCGGGACAGTACAATGAGCAGTTCTTC.

This clone showed up just a few times. The chain has TRBV7-2 and TRBJ2-3; possible D gene TRBD2, 6 bases. The germline V gene has CDR1 SGHTA and CDR2 FQGNSA. Trimming removed 4 bases at V and 2 bases at J, with 16 bases between. This CDR3 is built from 16 residues. The CDR3 nucleotides read TGTGCCAGCAGCTCCCGCGGGGCTCTAGCCACAGATACGCAGTATTTT. It codes for CASSSRGALATDTQYF.

The chain combines TRBV6-1 with TRBJ1-1; D is undetermined. This CDR3 is built from 13 residues. Trimming shortened V by 5 bases and J by 1 base, and 8 bases separated the two germline ends. CDR1 MNHNS and CDR2 SASEGT come from the germline V gene. The CDR3 loop reads CASSHRSNTEAFF. The CDR3 DNA sequence: TGTGCCAGCAGTCACAGATCGAACACTGAAGCTTTCTTT.

This clone occurred a few times. The J gene is TRBJ2-3, the V gene TRBV4-1, with a tentative D call TRBD2 (6 bases). The CDR3 is made up of 16 amino acids. The germline V gene has CDR1 MGHRA and CDR2 YSYEKL. Between the trimmed V and J ends, which lost 5 bases and 2 bases, there was a span of 17 bases. CDR3 loop: CASSGGFGATTDTQYF. Written as DNA, the CDR3 is TGCGCCAGCAGCGGGGGGTTTGGGGCCACCACAGATACGCAGTATTTT.

This clone has more than one count but fewer than ten. The V and J genes are TRBV4-1 and TRBJ2-3, with TRBD1 matching 11 bases. V trimming: 2 bases; J trimming: 4 bases; junction bases outside the gene matches: 5. Germline CDR1 is MGHRA and CDR2 is YSYEKL. There are 16 residues in the CDR3. The CDR3 DNA reads TGCGCCAGCAGCCAAACGACGGGACAGGGGGCAGATACGCAGTATTTT. Amino acid sequence: CASSQTTGQGADTQYF.

The chain joins TRBV7-2 to TRBJ1-6, with D perhaps matching TRBD1 (6 bases). CDR3 length: 15 amino acids. Germline CDR1 reads SGHTA; CDR2 reads FQGNSA. Trimming took off 3 bases at V and 4 bases at J, with 10 bases between the two ends. The CDR3 spells CASSFGTQYNSPLHF. Written as DNA, the CDR3 is TGTGCCAGCAGCTTCGGGACACAATATAATTCACCCCTCCACTTT.

This clone has just a few counts. The chain is built from TRBV7-2 and TRBJ2-1, with unresolved D. The CDR3 totals 14 residues. CDR1 is SGHTA, CDR2 FQGNSA, per germline. V lost 5 bases and J lost 5, with 13 bases in between. This CDR3 is CASSPSQANNEQFF. The DNA for the CDR3 is TGTGCCAGCAGCCCGTCCCAGGCTAACAATGAGCAGTTCTTC.

This clone appeared a few times. The V call is TRBV23-1, the J call TRBJ2-3; D may be TRBD2 (6 bases). TRBV23-1 has ORF status, its function being uncertain. The V and J ends lost 0 bases and 1 base respectively, with 11 bases between them. The CDR3 sequence is 16 residues long. The CDR3 protein is CASSQSEGRGTDTQYF. CDR3 in DNA: TGCGCCAGCAGTCAATCGGAGGGCAGGGGCACAGATACGCAGTATTTT.

This clone showed up just a few times. This chain joins TRBV6-1 and TRBJ1-6; TRBD1 might be the D (5 bases). V lost 11 bases and J lost 8, with 19 bases in between. Germline V gives CDR1 MNHNS, CDR2 SASEGT. The CDR3 runs 14 residues. The CDR3 region is CAGSQGRADSPLHF. CDR3 in DNA: TGTGCCGGAAGCCAGGGCAGGGCGGATTCACCCCTCCACTTT.

In this sample, this clone turned up a few times. The chain links TRBV5-1 to TRBJ2-5; 9 positions agree with TRBD1. CDR3 length equals 17 residues. From germline, CDR1 is SGHRS and CDR2 YFSETQ. V was pared by 0 bases and J by 1 base, with 7 bases of the junction left unmatched. The CDR3 sequence is CASSLAGTGSPQETQYF. The CDR3 coding sequence is TGCGCCAGCAGCTTGGCCGGGACAGGGAGTCCCCAAGAGACCCAGTACTTC.

This rearrangement joins TRBV7-9 to TRBJ2-3; D may be TRBD1 (6 bases). Germline V lookup: CDR1 SEHNR, CDR2 FQNEAQ (reference sequence). The CDR3 runs to 15 residues. Trimming took off 2 bases at V and 3 bases at J, with 12 bases between the two ends. CDR3 region: CASSLPGAPTDTQYF. As DNA, the CDR3 is TGTGCCAGCAGCTTACCAGGGGCGCCTACAGATACGCAGTATTTT. Based on the CDR3 plus reference TRBV7-9 and TRBJ2-3, the full variable domain is DTGVSQNPRHKITKRGQNVTFRCDPISEHNRLYWYRQTLGQGPEFLTYFQNEAQLEKSRLLSDRFSAERPKGSFSTLEIQRTEQGDSAMYLCASSLPGAPTDTQYFGPGTRLTVL.

This clone occurred a few times. This chain connects TRBV30 to TRBJ1-4; TRBD1 matches at 7 bases. Germline CDR1 reads GTSNPN; CDR2 reads SVGIG (reference sequence). The CDR3 sequence is 15 residues long. Trimming cost V 1 base and J 7 bases; bases outside gene matches: 9. CDR3 sequence (DNA): TGTGCCTGGAGTGCCGGAAAAACAGGGGTTGAAAAACTGTTTTTT. Residues: CAWSAGKTGVEKLFF.

This chain joins TRBV5-1 and TRBJ2-4; the D is unclear. The germline V gene has CDR1 SGHRS and CDR2 YFSETQ. V dropped 6 bases and J dropped 1 base, with 23 bases sitting between them. There are 18 residues in the CDR3. The CDR3 DNA reads as TGCGCCAGCAACCTCGGGTTGAGCATGGAACCGGCCAAAAACATTCAGTACTTC. Its translation is CASNLGLSMEPAKNIQYF.

This clone was observed a few times. V usage is TRBV25-1 and J usage is TRBJ1-4; TRBD1 agrees at 9 bases. V shed 2 bases and J 4 bases; nucleotides not matched to a gene: 5. Germline CDR1 MGHDK, CDR2 SYGVNS. The CDR3 loop spans 16 amino acids. The CDR3 DNA is TGTGCCAGCAGTGAACGGGACAGGGTTTATAATGAAAAACTGTTTTTT. Translated, it gives CASSERDRVYNEKLFF.